The 31 T cell receptor beta chains listed next were all sequenced from one sample in a study of T cells after yellow fever vaccination. In TCRdb, the 5' RACE reads were re-called with MiXCR into one record per CDR3 protein. The sample records about 140,000 distinct CDR3 sequences, about 6.9% being singletons. The sequenced sample was CD4+ T cells sorted from PBMCs, obtained 10 days after the yellow fever booster vaccination. The receptors were gathered from a man aged 25-40 years who received the YFV17D yellow fever vaccine.

This clonotype was counted ten times or more. The chain is built from TRBV7-2 and TRBJ2-7, with TRBD2 matching over 8 bases. The V gene's germline CDR1 is SGHTA and CDR2 FQGNSA. V lost 7 bases, J lost 2 bases, and 7 bases stayed unmatched. The CDR3 contains 14 residues. The CDR3: CASIITSGTYEQYF. In nucleotides, the CDR3 is TGTGCCAGCATCATTACTAGCGGTACCTACGAGCAGTACTTC.

This clonotype was found many times. In DNA, the CDR3 is TGCAGCGTAACAGGGGGCCCTGGGGCCAACGTCCTGACTTTC. Amino acids: CSVTGGPGANVLTF. The rearrangement joins TRBV29-1 to TRBJ2-6; 9 nucleotides align to TRBD1. From germline, CDR1 is SQVTM and CDR2 ANQGSEA. V was clipped by 6 bases and J by 2 bases; unmatched bases: 2. This CDR3 spans 14 amino acids.

This clonotype was seen many times. This chain links TRBV20-1 with TRBJ2-4; D call uncertain. Germline V lookup: CDR1 DFQATT, CDR2 SNEGSKA (reference sequence). This CDR3 has 15 amino acids. Trimming pared 0 bases from V and 0 bases from J, leaving 9 bases between. The CDR3 bases are TGCAGTGCTAGAGATAGGAGAGTAGCCAAAAACATTCAGTACTTC. This translates into CSARDRRVAKNIQYF.

The rearrangement joins TRBV24-1 to TRBJ1-4; D not resolved. The CDR3 has 16 residues. Between the trimmed V and J ends, which lost 12 bases and 2 bases, there was a span of 21 bases. The germline gives CDR1 KGHDR, CDR2 SFDVKD. CDR3 bases: TGTGCCGACCCCCAGGTTCCAGATTTTACTAATGAAAAACTGTTTTTT. This encodes CADPQVPDFTNEKLFF.

This clonotype showed up many times. The chain uses TRBV4-3 and TRBJ2-3; TRBD2 agrees at 9 bases. The V gene's germline CDR1 is LGHNA and CDR2 YSLEER. Germline trimming cut 4 bases from V and 0 bases from J; bases unmatched to any gene: 8. The CDR3 runs 17 residues. The CDR3 nucleotides read TGCGCCAGCAGCCGCTCCCCCACTAGCGGGAGCACAGATACGCAGTATTTT. Translating it yields CASSRSPTSGSTDTQYF.

This clonotype showed up many times. The chain recombines TRBV27 with TRBJ2-7; TRBD1 aligns across 8 bases. This CDR3 spans 17 amino acids. Per germline, CDR1 MNHEY and CDR2 SMNVEV (reference sequence). V lost 6 bases, J lost 0 bases, and 13 bases stayed unmatched. CDR3 bases: TGTGCCAGCAGCCCCATCGGACAGGGCCTAAGCTCCTACGAGCAGTACTTC. The encoded protein is CASSPIGQGLSSYEQYF.

This clonotype was found many times. This rearrangement joins TRBV29-1 to TRBJ1-2; D unclear. With 5 bases removed from V and 3 bases from J, the gap between germline ends came to 16 bases. From germline, CDR1 is SQVTM and CDR2 ANQGSEA. The CDR3 runs 14 residues. The CDR3 reads CSVKSRAKDYGYTF. CDR3 bases: TGCAGCGTTAAGTCGAGGGCGAAGGACTATGGCTACACCTTC.

This clonotype was seen ten or more times. The chain links TRBV19 to TRBJ2-3; D uncertain. CDR1 is LNHDA and CDR2 is SQIVND in the germline V gene (reference sequence). V lost 6 bases to trimming and J lost 2 bases, with 6 bases between them. There are 12 residues in the CDR3. CDR3 region: CASSRSTDTQYF. The CDR3 nucleotides read TGTGCCAGTAGCCGCTCCACAGATACGCAGTATTTT.

This clonotype has at least ten counts. This chain uses TRBV20-1 with TRBJ2-5, with a possible D match to TRBD1 (5 bases). The CDR3 totals 14 residues. V lost 4 bases and J 1 base, leaving 13 bases between the germline ends. The germline CDR1 and CDR2 sequences are DFQATT and SNEGSKA (reference sequence). This chain's CDR3 is CSATLRGSQETQYF. The DNA of the CDR3 is TGCAGTGCTACTCTAAGGGGCAGCCAAGAGACCCAGTACTTC.

The table lists this clonotype with many counts. The chain links TRBV5-6 to TRBJ1-1, with TRBD1 matching over 7 bases. V lost 6 bases to trimming and J lost 4 bases; unmatched junction nucleotides: 9. Germline V gene sequence: CDR1 SGHDT, CDR2 YYEEEE. The length of the CDR3 is 14 residues. The CDR3 region has the DNA TGTGCCAGCAAAATCAGGGGGAGGGTCACTGAAGCTTTCTTT. Amino acids: CASKIRGRVTEAFF.

This clonotype was observed many times. The chain couples TRBV5-5 to TRBJ2-1; TRBD1 matches at 8 bases. Trimming cost V 4 bases and J 2 bases; bases outside gene matches: 8. Per germline, CDR1 SGHKS and CDR2 YYEKEE (reference sequence). The CDR3 is 16 residues long. As DNA, the CDR3 is TGTGCCAGCAGCCATTTTGACAGGGGAACCTACAATGAGCAGTTCTTC. Protein sequence: CASSHFDRGTYNEQFF.

This clonotype has a count of ten or more. This chain links TRBV29-1 with TRBJ2-2; 13 nucleotides agree with TRBD2. The CDR3 loop spans 16 amino acids. The junction had 6 bases not matched to a gene; V was cut back by 6 bases and J by 2 bases. Germline-derived CDR1 and CDR2 are SQVTM and ANQGSEA. CDR3: CSVGTSGKINTGELFF. The DNA for the CDR3 is TGCAGCGTAGGGACTAGCGGGAAAATTAACACCGGGGAGCTGTTTTTT.

This clonotype was counted ten times or more. The chain recombines TRBV20-1 with TRBJ2-3; TRBD2 matches 7 bases. The CDR3 loop spans 12 amino acids. The germline gives CDR1 DFQATT, CDR2 SNEGSKA (reference sequence). V was clipped by 7 bases and J by 4 bases; unmatched bases: 5. The DNA of the CDR3 is TGCAGTGGTACCGGGGGGTCAGATACGCAGTATTTT. This translates into CSGTGGSDTQYF.

The sample holds many counts of this clonotype. The V gene is TRBV20-1, the J gene TRBJ1-1; no clear D gene. CDR3 length equals 15 residues. V lost 0 bases to trimming and J lost 1 base, with 12 bases between them. From germline, CDR1 is DFQATT and CDR2 SNEGSKA (reference sequence). In DNA, the CDR3 is TGCAGTGCTAGAGACCCCACCGTAAAGAACACTGAAGCTTTCTTT. It codes for CSARDPTVKNTEAFF.

This clonotype came up many times. This sequence joins TRBV30 and TRBJ2-7; D assignment may be TRBD1 or TRBD2 (5 bases each). The V end lost 0 bases, the J end lost 6 bases, and 9 bases lay between the germline ends. The CDR3 runs to 12 residues. Germline CDR1 and CDR2: GTSNPN and SVGIG (reference sequence). The DNA of the CDR3 is TGTGCCTGGAGTGTACGGGGACGCGAGCAGTACTTC. It encodes CAWSVRGREQYF.

J is TRBJ2-7 and V is TRBV6-5; TRBD1 aligns across 9 bases. Germline V CDR1 and CDR2: MNHEY, SVGAGI. The J segment lost 7 bases and the V segment lost 0 bases, leaving 10 bases of the junction unmatched. The CDR3 runs 16 residues. CDR3 residues: CASSYSPGQGTGEQYF. DNA for the CDR3: TGTGCCAGCAGTTACTCCCCGGGACAGGGCACGGGAGAGCAGTACTTC.

In this sample, this clonotype turned up a few times. An end of the junction does not agree with germline; a read error may underlie this. This sequence joins TRBV11-2 and TRBJ2-2, with D maybe TRBD1 (5 bases). The CDR3 has 13 residues. Germline lookup yields CDR1 SGHAT and CDR2 FQNNGV. The CDR3, as DNA: TGTGCCAGCTGCTTAGGGGAATGTGGGGAGCTGTTTTTT. Protein sequence: CASCLGECGELFF.

This clonotype was recorded at least ten times. The J gene is TRBJ2-7, the V gene TRBV7-2; TRBD2 agrees at 8 bases. The CDR3 consists of 14 residues. Germline lookup yields CDR1 SGHTA and CDR2 FQGNSA. V shed 4 bases and J 3 bases; nucleotides not matched to a gene: 5. CDR3 loop: CASSSVAGNYEQYF. The CDR3 nucleotides are TGTGCCAGCAGCTCAGTAGCGGGAAACTACGAGCAGTACTTC.

This clonotype occurred many times. CDR3 in amino acids: CASSSGGDEQFF. In DNA, the CDR3 is TGTGCCAGCAGCTCCGGGGGAGATGAGCAGTTCTTC. The genes are TRBV7-3 and TRBJ2-1; a weak D match, TRBD2 (6 bases). V gave up 4 bases and J gave up 8 bases, with 9 bases separating them. Germline V gene sequence: CDR1 SGHTA, CDR2 FQGTGA. This CDR3 is 12 amino acids long.

A few counts support this clonotype. CDR3: CASSLIGQGGVEQYF. The CDR3 DNA reads TGTGCCAGCAGTTTAATCGGGCAGGGTGGGGTCGAGCAGTACTTC. V and J are TRBV28 and TRBJ2-7; perhaps TRBD1 as D (5 bases). CDR3 size: 15 residues. The germline V and J ends were trimmed by 2 bases and 6 bases, with 17 bases remaining between them. Germline lookup yields CDR1 MDHEN and CDR2 SYDVKM. Using reference TRBV28 and TRBJ2-7 for the parts outside the CDR3, the full variable domain is DVKVTQSSRYLVKRTGEKVFLECVQDMDHENMFWYRQDPGLGLRLIYFSYDVKMKEKGDIPEGYSVSREKKERFSLILESASTNQTSMYLCASSLIGQGGVEQYFGPGTRLTVT.

This clonotype has ten or more counts. This rearrangement joins TRBV6-1 to TRBJ1-1; D remains ambiguous. Looked up from germline, CDR1 is MNHNS and CDR2 is SASEGT. The V end was cut by 5 bases, the J end by 1 base, with 8 bases between. The CDR3 has 13 residues. This CDR3 reads CASSPGGNTEAFF. In DNA form, the CDR3 reads TGTGCCAGCAGTCCCGGAGGGAACACTGAAGCTTTCTTT.

This clonotype was seen at least ten times. The rearrangement uses TRBV5-4 and TRBJ1-1; D is unresolved. The CDR3 sequence is 12 residues long. The V end was cut by 0 bases, the J end by 6 bases, with 6 bases between. Germline CDR1 SGHNT, CDR2 YYREEE (reference sequence). The CDR3 here is CASSLDSPEAFF. CDR3 coding DNA: TGTGCCAGCAGCTTGGATTCCCCTGAAGCTTTCTTT.

This clonotype was counted many times. The chain joins TRBV21-1 to TRBJ1-1. TRBV21-1 counts as a pseudogene. The CDR3 has 15 amino acids. The CDR3 DNA reads as TGTGCCAGCAGCCAAATCGCGGGGGGGAGGACTGAAGCTTTCTTT. It translates to CASSQIAGGRTEAFF.

This clonotype was found many times. This chain connects TRBV7-6 to TRBJ2-1; D remains ambiguous. The CDR3 consists of 11 residues. V dropped 3 bases and J dropped 10 bases, with 7 bases sitting between them. Germline assignment: CDR1 SGHVS and CDR2 FNYEAQ. The chain's CDR3 is CASSFGQEQFF. CDR3 nucleotide sequence: TGTGCCAGCAGCTTCGGTCAGGAGCAGTTCTTC.

This clonotype was counted at least ten times. The chain combines TRBV6-2 or TRBV6-3 with TRBJ2-7; D is ambiguous. The germline V gene encodes CDR1 MNHEY and CDR2 SVGEGT. The CDR3 runs 17 residues. V shed 0 bases and J shed 4 bases, with 19 bases lying between them. CDR3 region: CASSYSIDDWVGYEQYF. DNA of the CDR3: TGTGCCAGCAGTTACTCTATCGACGATTGGGTGGGTTACGAGCAGTACTTC.

This clonotype has a count of ten or more. V gene TRBV5-1 combines with J gene TRBJ2-7; D remains ambiguous. Per the germline V gene, CDR1 is SGHRS and CDR2 is YFSETQ. V was pared by 0 bases and J by 3 bases, with 10 bases between. The length of the CDR3 is 14 residues. The DNA for the CDR3 is TGCGCCAGCAGCTTGGAGGGTACGGGCTACGAGCAGTACTTC. The encoded protein is CASSLEGTGYEQYF.

This clonotype was detected ten times or more. The V gene is TRBV11-2, the J gene TRBJ2-5; 10 bases are shared with TRBD1. V gave up 5 bases and J gave up 9 bases; unmatched junction bases: 21. The CDR3 has 18 residues. Per germline, CDR1 SGHAT and CDR2 FQNNGV. This chain's CDR3 is CASSPKGQGRSYKRPQYF. The CDR3 bases are TGTGCCAGCAGCCCAAAGGGACAGGGGCGAAGTTACAAGAGACCCCAGTACTTC.

On this clonotype itself: A read error may produce the germline difference seen at one junction end. V usage is TRBV29-1 and J usage is TRBJ2-7; TRBD2 agrees at 14 bases. The CDR3 consists of 15 residues. In germline, CDR1 is SQVTM, CDR2 ANQGSEA. The CDR3 region has the DNA TGCAACGTTGAAGGACTAGCGGGAGGTTACGACGAGCAGTACTTC. It codes for CNVEGLAGGYDEQYF.

This clonotype was observed at least ten times. The V call is TRBV20-1, the J call TRBJ2-3; the match to TRBD1 covers 10 bases. The V gene's germline CDR1 is DFQATT and CDR2 SNEGSKA (reference sequence). The CDR3 totals 14 residues. V was clipped by 4 bases and J by 5 bases; unmatched bases: 6. The CDR3: CSAKGQGNVDTQYF. The CDR3 bases are TGCAGTGCTAAGGGACAGGGGAACGTAGATACGCAGTATTTT.

This clonotype was counted many times. The V call is TRBV6-6, the J call TRBJ2-1, with D hard to call. V was trimmed by 2 bases and J by 5 bases, leaving 1 base between them. This CDR3 region has 11 residues. The V gene's germline CDR1 is MNHNY and CDR2 SVGAGI (reference sequence). In nucleotides, the CDR3 is TGTGCCAGCAGTTACGACAATGAGCAGTTCTTC. Translation: CASSYDNEQFF.

This clonotype was seen repeatedly, ten times or more. This chain joins TRBV30 and TRBJ2-1; 9 bases match TRBD2. This CDR3 region has 14 residues. After removal of 5 bases from V and 4 bases from J, the junction contained 6 bases not matched to a gene. The germline gives CDR1 GTSNPN, CDR2 SVGIG (reference sequence). For the CDR3, the DNA is TGTGCCTGGGGGGGTAGCGGGAGATACAATGAGCAGTTCTTC. Its translation is CAWGGSGRYNEQFF.